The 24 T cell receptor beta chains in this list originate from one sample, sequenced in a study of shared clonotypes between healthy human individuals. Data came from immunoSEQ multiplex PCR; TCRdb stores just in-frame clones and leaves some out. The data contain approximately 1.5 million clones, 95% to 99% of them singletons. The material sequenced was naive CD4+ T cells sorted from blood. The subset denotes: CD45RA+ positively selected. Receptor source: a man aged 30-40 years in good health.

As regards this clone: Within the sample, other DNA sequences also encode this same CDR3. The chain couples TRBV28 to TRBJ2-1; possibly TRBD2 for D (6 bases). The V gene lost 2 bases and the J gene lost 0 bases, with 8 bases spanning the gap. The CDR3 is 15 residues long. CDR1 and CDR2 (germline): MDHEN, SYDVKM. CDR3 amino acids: CASSLAGSSYNEQFF. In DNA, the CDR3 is TGTGCCAGCAGTTTAGCGGGAAGCTCCTACAATGAGCAGTTCTTC.

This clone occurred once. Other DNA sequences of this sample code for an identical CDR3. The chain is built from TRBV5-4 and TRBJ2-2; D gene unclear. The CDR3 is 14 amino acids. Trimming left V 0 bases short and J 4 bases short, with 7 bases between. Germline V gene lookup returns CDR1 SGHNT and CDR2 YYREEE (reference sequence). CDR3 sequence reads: CASSLAGSTGELFF. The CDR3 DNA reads TGTGCCAGCAGCTTGGCGGGTTCCACCGGGGAGCTGTTTTTT.

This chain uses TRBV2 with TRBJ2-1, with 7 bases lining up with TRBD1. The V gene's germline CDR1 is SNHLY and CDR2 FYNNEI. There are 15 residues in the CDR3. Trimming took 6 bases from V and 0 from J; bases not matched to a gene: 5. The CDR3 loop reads CASRVRQGSYNEQFF. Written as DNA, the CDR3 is TGTGCCAGCAGGGTTAGACAGGGCTCCTACAATGAGCAGTTCTTC.

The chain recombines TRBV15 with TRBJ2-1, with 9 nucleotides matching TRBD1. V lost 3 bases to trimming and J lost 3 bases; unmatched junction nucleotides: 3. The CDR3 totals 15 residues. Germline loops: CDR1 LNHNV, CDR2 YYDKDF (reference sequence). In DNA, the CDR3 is TGTGCCACCAGCAGGGGACAGGGTGGCTACAATGAGCAGTTCTTC. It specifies CATSRGQGGYNEQFF.

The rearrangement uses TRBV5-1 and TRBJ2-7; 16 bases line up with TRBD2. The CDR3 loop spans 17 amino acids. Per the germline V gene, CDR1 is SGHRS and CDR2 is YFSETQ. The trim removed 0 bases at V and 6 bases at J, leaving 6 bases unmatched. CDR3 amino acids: CASSLGGLAGGPGEQYF. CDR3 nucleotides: TGCGCCAGCAGCTTGGGGGGACTAGCGGGAGGGCCGGGCGAGCAGTACTTC.

Here the CDR3 reads CASRLVGGGGTEAFF. The DNA for the CDR3 is TGTGCCAGCAGACTCGTAGGAGGGGGAGGTACTGAAGCTTTCTTT. The J gene is TRBJ1-1, the V gene TRBV5-5; maybe TRBD1 (6 bases). This CDR3 spans 15 amino acids. Trimming pared 5 bases from V and 5 bases from J, leaving 19 bases between. Germline assignment: CDR1 SGHKS and CDR2 YYEKEE (reference sequence). Filled out from reference TRBV5-5 and TRBJ1-1, the complete variable domain reads DAGVTQSPTHLIKTRGQQVTLRCSPISGHKSVSWYQQVLGQGPQFIFQYYEKEERGRGNFPDRFSARQFPNYSSELNVNALLLGDSALYLCASRLVGGGGTEAFFGQGTRLTVV.

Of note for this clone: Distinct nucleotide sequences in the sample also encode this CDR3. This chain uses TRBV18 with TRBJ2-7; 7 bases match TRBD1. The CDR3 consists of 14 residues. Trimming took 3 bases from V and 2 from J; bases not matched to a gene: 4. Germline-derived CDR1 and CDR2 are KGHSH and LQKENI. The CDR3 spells CASSPGTETYEQYF. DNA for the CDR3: TGTGCCAGCTCACCCGGGACAGAAACCTACGAGCAGTACTTC.

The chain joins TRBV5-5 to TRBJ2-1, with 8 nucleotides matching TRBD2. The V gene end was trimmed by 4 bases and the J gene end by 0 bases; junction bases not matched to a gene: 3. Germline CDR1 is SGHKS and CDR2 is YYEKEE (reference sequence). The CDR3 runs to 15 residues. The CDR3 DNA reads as TGTGCCAGCAGCAGTAGCGGGAACTCCTACAATGAGCAGTTCTTC. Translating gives CASSSSGNSYNEQFF.

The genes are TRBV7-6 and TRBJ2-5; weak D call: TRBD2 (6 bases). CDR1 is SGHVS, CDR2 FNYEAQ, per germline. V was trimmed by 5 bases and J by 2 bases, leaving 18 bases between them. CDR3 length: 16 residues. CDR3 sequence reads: CASSLRLDGTQETQYF. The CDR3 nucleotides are TGTGCCAGCAGCCTCAGACTAGATGGAACGCAAGAGACCCAGTACTTC.

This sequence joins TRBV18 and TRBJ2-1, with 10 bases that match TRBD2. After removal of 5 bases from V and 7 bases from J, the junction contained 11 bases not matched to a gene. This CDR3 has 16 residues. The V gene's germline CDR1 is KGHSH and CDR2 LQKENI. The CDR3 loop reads CASSLQRTSGQNEQFF. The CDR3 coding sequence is TGTGCCAGCTCATTACAACGGACTAGCGGTCAGAATGAGCAGTTCTTC.

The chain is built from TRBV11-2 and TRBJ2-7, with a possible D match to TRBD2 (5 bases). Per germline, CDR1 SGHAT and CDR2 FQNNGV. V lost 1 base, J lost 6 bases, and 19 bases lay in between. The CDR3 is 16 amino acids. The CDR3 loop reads CASSLASSSQLAEQYF. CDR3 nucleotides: TGTGCCAGCAGCTTAGCTTCTAGCTCCCAGCTGGCCGAGCAGTACTTC.

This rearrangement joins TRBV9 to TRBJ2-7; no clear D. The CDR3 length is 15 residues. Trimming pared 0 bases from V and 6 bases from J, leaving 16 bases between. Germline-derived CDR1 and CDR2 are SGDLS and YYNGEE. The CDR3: CASSVGAMGWGEQYF. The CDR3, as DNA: TGTGCCAGCAGCGTAGGAGCGATGGGGTGGGGCGAGCAGTACTTC.

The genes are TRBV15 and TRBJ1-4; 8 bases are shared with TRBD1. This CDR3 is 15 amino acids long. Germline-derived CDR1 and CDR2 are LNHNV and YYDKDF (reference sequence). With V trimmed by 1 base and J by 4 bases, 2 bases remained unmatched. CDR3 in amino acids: CATSRATGGNEKLFF. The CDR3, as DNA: TGTGCCACCAGCAGAGCAACAGGGGGTAATGAAAAACTGTTTTTT.

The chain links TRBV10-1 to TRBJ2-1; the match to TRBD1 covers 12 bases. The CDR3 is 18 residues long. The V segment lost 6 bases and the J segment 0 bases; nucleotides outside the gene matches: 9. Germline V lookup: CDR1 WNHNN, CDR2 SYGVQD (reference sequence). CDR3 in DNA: TGCGCCAGCAGAGCGGGACAGGGGGCGGCGGGCTCCTACAATGAGCAGTTCTTC. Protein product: CASRAGQGAAGSYNEQFF.

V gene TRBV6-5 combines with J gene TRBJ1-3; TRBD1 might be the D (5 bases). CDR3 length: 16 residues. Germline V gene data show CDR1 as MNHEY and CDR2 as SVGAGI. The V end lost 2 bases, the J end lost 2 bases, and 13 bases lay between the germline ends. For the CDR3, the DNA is TGTGCCAGCAGTTACAGGGGTAGCTTTCCTGGAAACACCATATATTTT. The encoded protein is CASSYRGSFPGNTIYF.

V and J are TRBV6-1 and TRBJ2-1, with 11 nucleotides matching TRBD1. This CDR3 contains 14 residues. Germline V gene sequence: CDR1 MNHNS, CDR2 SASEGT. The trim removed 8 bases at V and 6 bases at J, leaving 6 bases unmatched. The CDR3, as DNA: TGTGCCAGCTTCCGGGACAGGGGGTTCAATGAGCAGTTCTTC. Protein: CASFRDRGFNEQFF.

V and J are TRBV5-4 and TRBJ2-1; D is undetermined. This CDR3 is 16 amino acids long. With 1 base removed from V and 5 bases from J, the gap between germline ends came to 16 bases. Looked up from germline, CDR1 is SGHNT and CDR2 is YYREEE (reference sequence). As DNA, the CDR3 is TGTGCCAGCAGCTTGTTTGGTGGATACAGCCACAATGAGCAGTTCTTC. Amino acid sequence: CASSLFGGYSHNEQFF. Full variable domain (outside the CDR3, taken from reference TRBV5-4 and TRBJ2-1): ETGVTQSPTHLIKTRGQQVTLRCSSQSGHNTVSWYQQALGQGPQFIFQYYREEENGRGNFPPRFSGLQFPNYSSELNVNALELDDSALYLCASSLFGGYSHNEQFFGPGTRLTVL.

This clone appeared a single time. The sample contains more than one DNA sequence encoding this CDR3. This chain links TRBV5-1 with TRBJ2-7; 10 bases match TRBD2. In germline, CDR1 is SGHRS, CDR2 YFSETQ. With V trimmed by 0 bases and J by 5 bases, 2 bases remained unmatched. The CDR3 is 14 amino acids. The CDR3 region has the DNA TGCGCCAGCAGCTTGGGACTAGCGGGCCACGAGCAGTACTTC. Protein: CASSLGLAGHEQYF.

CDR3 protein: CASSDFGTSGRNGEQFF. CDR3 nucleotides: TGTGCCAGCAGTGACTTTGGGACTAGCGGGAGGAATGGCGAGCAGTTCTTC. The rearrangement uses TRBV6-4 and TRBJ2-1, with 15 bases lining up with TRBD2. CDR3 length: 17 amino acids. Germline loops: CDR1 MRHNA, CDR2 SNTAGT. The V gene end was trimmed by 1 base and the J gene end by 10 bases; junction bases not matched to a gene: 8.

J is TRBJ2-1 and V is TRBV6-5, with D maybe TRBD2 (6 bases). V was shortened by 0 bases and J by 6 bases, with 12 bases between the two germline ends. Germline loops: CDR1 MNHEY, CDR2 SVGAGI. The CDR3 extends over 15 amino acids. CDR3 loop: CASSYSELSGNEQFF. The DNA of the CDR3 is TGTGCCAGCAGTTACTCGGAGCTTAGCGGCAATGAGCAGTTCTTC.

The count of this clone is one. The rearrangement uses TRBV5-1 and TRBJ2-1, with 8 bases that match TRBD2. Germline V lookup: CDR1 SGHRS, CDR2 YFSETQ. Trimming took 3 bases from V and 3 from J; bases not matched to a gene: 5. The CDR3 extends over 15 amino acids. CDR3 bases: TGCGCCAGCAGCTATCGACTAGCGAACTACAATGAGCAGTTCTTC. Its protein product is CASSYRLANYNEQFF.

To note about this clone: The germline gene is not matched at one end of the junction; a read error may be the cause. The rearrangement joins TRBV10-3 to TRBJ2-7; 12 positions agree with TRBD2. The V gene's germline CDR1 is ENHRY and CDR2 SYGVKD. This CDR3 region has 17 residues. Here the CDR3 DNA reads TGTGCCATCAGTCAACCCCTAGCGGGAGGGCCCTCCCACGAGCAGTACTTC. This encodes CAISQPLAGGPSHEQYF.

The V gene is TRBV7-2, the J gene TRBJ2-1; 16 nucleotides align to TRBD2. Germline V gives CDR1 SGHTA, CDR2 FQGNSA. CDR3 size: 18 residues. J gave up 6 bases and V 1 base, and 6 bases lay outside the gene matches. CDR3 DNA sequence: TGTGCCAGCAGCTTAGGGGGACTAGCGGGAGGGCCTTTCAATGAGCAGTTCTTC. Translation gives CASSLGGLAGGPFNEQFF.

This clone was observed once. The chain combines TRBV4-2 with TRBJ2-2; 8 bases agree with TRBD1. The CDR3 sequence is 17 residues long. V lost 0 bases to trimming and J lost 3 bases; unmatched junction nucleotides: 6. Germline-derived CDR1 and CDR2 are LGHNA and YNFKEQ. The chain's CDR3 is CASSQEGQGADTGELFF. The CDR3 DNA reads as TGTGCCAGCAGCCAAGAAGGCCAGGGGGCAGACACCGGGGAGCTGTTTTTT.